A single sample is the source of the 26 T cell receptor beta chains below, sequenced in a study of blood T cell repertoires in COVID-19. Produced via immunoSEQ multiplex PCR; TCRdb's table is partial and in-frame only. The sample holds hundreds of thousands of clones, 85% seen once. Material for sequencing was peripheral blood. These receptors were taken from a woman aged 18 to 35 with acute or convalescent COVID-19.

V usage is TRBV7-8 and J usage is TRBJ1-2; possible D gene TRBD1, 6 bases. Looked up from germline, CDR1 is SGHVS and CDR2 is FQNEAQ. This CDR3 spans 15 amino acids. Trimming cost V 5 bases and J 6 bases, with 19 bases left between them. CDR3: CASSPSPGHIDGYTF. In DNA form, the CDR3 reads TGTGCCAGCAGCCCGAGTCCGGGACATATAGATGGCTACACCTTC.

The chain links TRBV4-1 to TRBJ2-5; possibly TRBD2 for D (6 bases). The CDR3 contains 14 residues. Germline V lookup: CDR1 MGHRA, CDR2 YSYEKL. V was cut by 1 base and J by 7 bases, with 13 bases left in between. CDR3 sequence (DNA): TGCGCCAGCAGCCAAGCCAGCCTGGAGGGGACCCAGTACTTC. The encoded protein is CASSQASLEGTQYF.

The chain joins TRBV19 to TRBJ2-7, with 8 nucleotides matching TRBD1. This CDR3 has 15 residues. Germline CDR1 LNHDA, CDR2 SQIVND (reference sequence). Trimming at V came to 5 bases and at J to 2 bases, leaving 8 bases not matched to a gene. The CDR3 coding sequence is TGTGCCAGTAGTTGGTCCAGGGGGCAAACCTACGAGCAGTACTTC. This codes for CASSWSRGQTYEQYF.

The rearrangement links TRBV30 to TRBJ1-2; the D is unclear. This CDR3 is built from 11 residues. Trimming shortened V by 2 bases and J by 8 bases, and 9 bases separated the two germline ends. The germline CDR1 and CDR2 sequences are GTSNPN and SVGIG (reference sequence). The CDR3 sequence is CAWSPGSGYTF. DNA for the CDR3: TGTGCCTGGAGTCCGGGATCGGGCTACACCTTC.

The chain is built from TRBV28 and TRBJ2-1; 9 bases align to TRBD1. V was pared by 6 bases and J by 7 bases, with 4 bases of the junction left unmatched. CDR3 size: 13 residues. Germline CDR1 reads MDHEN; CDR2 reads SYDVKM. The CDR3 region is CASRGGQGNEQFF. CDR3 DNA sequence: TGTGCCAGCAGGGGGGGACAGGGAAATGAGCAGTTCTTC.

CDR3 sequence reads: CASSVSGGSYEQYF. In DNA form, the CDR3 reads TGTGCCAGCAGCGTTAGCGGGGGCTCCTACGAGCAGTACTTC. The chain couples TRBV7-2 to TRBJ2-7, with TRBD2 matching 9 bases. This CDR3 region has 14 residues. The V and J ends lost 5 bases and 0 bases, in that order; junction bases with no gene match: 2. Looked up from germline, CDR1 is SGHTA and CDR2 is FQGNSA.

This sequence joins TRBV3-1 (or the pseudogene TRBV3-2) and TRBJ1-2, with TRBD1 as a possible D gene (6 bases). CDR1 and CDR2 (germline): LGHDT, YNNKEL (reference sequence). The germline V and J ends were trimmed by 0 bases and 6 bases, with 17 bases remaining between them. This CDR3 region has 16 residues. The CDR3 reads CASSQDADRTIHGYTF. CDR3 sequence (DNA): TGTGCCAGCAGCCAAGATGCTGACAGGACAATTCATGGCTACACCTTC.

The J gene is TRBJ2-3, the V gene TRBV13; D gene unclear. This CDR3 has 14 residues. Germline V lookup: CDR1 PRHDT, CDR2 FYEKMQ (reference sequence). With 3 bases removed from V and 2 bases from J, the gap between germline ends came to 9 bases. CDR3 in DNA: TGTGCCAGCAGCTTTCGAGAAATCACAGATACGCAGTATTTT. It codes for CASSFREITDTQYF.

This clone showed up just once. The chain uses TRBV19 and TRBJ2-1; no reliable D call. Germline V CDR1 and CDR2: LNHDA, SQIVND (reference sequence). The CDR3 has 13 amino acids. V lost 5 bases and J lost 0, with 5 bases in between. The CDR3 DNA reads as TGTGCCAGTAGTTCGGGCTCCTACAATGAGCAGTTCTTC. It codes for CASSSGSYNEQFF.

This clone showed up just a few times. The V call is TRBV7-6, the J call TRBJ2-5; no definite D call. The germline V gene has CDR1 SGHVS and CDR2 FNYEAQ. Trimming took off 5 bases at V and 4 bases at J, with 11 bases between the two ends. The CDR3 is 13 amino acids. The CDR3 loop is CASSAAIRETQYF. As DNA, the CDR3 is TGTGCCAGCAGCGCGGCCATCCGAGAGACCCAGTACTTC.

As for this clone: The same CDR3 can be traced to other DNA sequences in this sample. The chain recombines TRBV27 with TRBJ1-3; the D is unclear. V lost 2 bases, J lost 1 base, and 9 bases lay in between. Germline CDR1 is MNHEY and CDR2 is SMNVEV (reference sequence). This CDR3 is built from 15 residues. This CDR3 reads CASSLRSNSGNTIYF. The CDR3 DNA is TGTGCCAGCAGTTTAAGGAGCAATTCTGGAAACACCATATATTTT.

This rearrangement joins TRBV30 to TRBJ2-1, with D maybe TRBD1 (5 bases). The CDR3 sequence is 13 residues long. With 7 bases removed from V and 2 bases from J, the gap between germline ends came to 12 bases. Per germline, CDR1 GTSNPN and CDR2 SVGIG (reference sequence). The CDR3 coding sequence is TGTGCCTTGGGGTGGGGCGCCTACAATGAGCAGTTCTTC. Its protein is CALGWGAYNEQFF.

This clone was found a few times. The gene calls are TRBV3-1 (or the pseudogene TRBV3-2) and TRBJ1-6; possible D gene TRBD1, 6 bases. CDR3 length: 16 amino acids. Looked up from germline, CDR1 is LGHDT and CDR2 is YNNKEL (reference sequence). Trimming removed 0 bases at V and 7 bases at J, with 13 bases between. Written as DNA, the CDR3 is TGTGCCAGCAGCCAAGATAACAGGGACCAGAATTCACCCCTCCACTTT. Its translation: CASSQDNRDQNSPLHF.

This chain connects TRBV28 to TRBJ1-1, with D hard to call. There are 10 residues in the CDR3. V dropped 10 bases and J dropped 7 bases, with 10 bases sitting between them. Per germline, CDR1 MDHEN and CDR2 SYDVKM. CDR3 nucleotide sequence: TGTGCCACCCTCGCGGATGAAGCTTTCTTT. This translates into CATLADEAFF.

V gene TRBV5-5 combines with J gene TRBJ2-2; unclear D gene. The V end lost 4 bases, the J end lost 1 base, and 8 bases lay between the germline ends. The germline CDR1 and CDR2 sequences are SGHKS and YYEKEE (reference sequence). The CDR3 sequence is 14 residues long. The CDR3 protein is CASSATVNTGELFF. The DNA for the CDR3 is TGTGCCAGCAGCGCCACAGTGAACACCGGGGAGCTGTTTTTT.

This rearrangement joins TRBV19 to TRBJ2-1, with D possibly being TRBD1 (6 bases). CDR3 length equals 15 residues. The V gene's germline CDR1 is LNHDA and CDR2 SQIVND (reference sequence). Deletions cut 3 bases from V and 4 bases from J, with 13 bases between. CDR3 region: CASSIEAGEYNEQFF. For the CDR3, the DNA is TGTGCCAGTAGTATCGAGGCAGGGGAGTACAATGAGCAGTTCTTC.

CDR3 residues: CASSQVGSHTNTDTQYF. CDR3 sequence (DNA): TGCGCCAGCAGCCAAGTGGGTTCACACACTAACACAGATACGCAGTATTTT. The V gene is TRBV4-1, the J gene TRBJ2-3; no firm D call. Germline CDR1 and CDR2: MGHRA and YSYEKL. Trimming removed 1 base at V and 2 bases at J, with 16 bases between. CDR3 length: 17 amino acids.

This chain uses TRBV19 with TRBJ2-3; D is ambiguous. CDR1 LNHDA and CDR2 SQIVND come from the germline V gene (reference sequence). The CDR3 covers 15 residues. V was clipped by 3 bases and J by 2 bases, with 12 bases between them. The DNA for the CDR3 is TGTGCCAGTAGTATGCGGCGGCGAAACACAGATACGCAGTATTTT. Its translation is CASSMRRRNTDTQYF.

J is TRBJ1-5 and V is TRBV7-3; D might be TRBD1 (5 bases). CDR3 length: 13 amino acids. Germline-derived CDR1 and CDR2 are SGHTA and FQGTGA. Trimming removed 5 bases at V and 3 bases at J, with 8 bases between. CDR3 amino acids: CASSGGLNQPQHF. The CDR3 nucleotides read TGTGCCAGCAGCGGGGGACTCAATCAGCCCCAGCATTTT.

In the case of this clone: This sample includes further DNA sequences coding for the same CDR3. J is TRBJ2-7 and V is TRBV18; TRBD2 aligns across 12 bases. CDR1 is KGHSH, CDR2 LQKENI, per germline. The CDR3 has 15 amino acids. The V and J ends lost 2 bases and 6 bases, in that order; junction bases with no gene match: 5. The CDR3 reads CASSPGLAGGGEQYF. CDR3 coding DNA: TGTGCCAGCTCACCAGGCCTAGCGGGAGGGGGCGAGCAGTACTTC.

For this clone: Germline and junction disagree at one end, which may indicate a read error. The chain joins TRBV5-1 to TRBJ1-4, with 7 nucleotides matching TRBD1. The CDR3 length is 16 residues. Germline CDR1 SGHRS, CDR2 YFSETQ. CDR3 region: CASSQNPMDRNGKLFF. The CDR3 DNA reads as TGCGCCAGCAGCCAAAATCCGATGGACAGGAATGGAAAACTGTTTTTT. Based on the CDR3 plus reference TRBV5-1 and TRBJ1-4, the full variable domain is KAGVTQTPRYLIKTRGQQVTLSCSPISGHRSVSWYQQTPGQGLQFLFEYFSETQRNKGNFPGRFSGRQFSNSRSEMNVSTLELGDSALYLCASSQNPMDRNGKLFFGSGTQLSVL.

This clone was picked up many times. The V call is TRBV28, the J call TRBJ1-1, with D possibly matching TRBD1 (6 bases). Germline CDR1 and CDR2: MDHEN and SYDVKM. This CDR3 comprises 14 residues. The V end was cut by 4 bases, the J end by 1 base, with 10 bases between. The CDR3 loop reads CASSSTGTNTEAFF. CDR3 DNA sequence: TGTGCCAGCAGTTCGACAGGAACGAACACTGAAGCTTTCTTT.

This clone was counted only a few times. The chain links TRBV5-1 to TRBJ2-7; D not resolved. V gave up 0 bases and J gave up 0 bases, with 7 bases separating them. The CDR3 is 14 amino acids. Per germline, CDR1 SGHRS and CDR2 YFSETQ. This chain's CDR3 is CASSLAESSYEQYF. CDR3 bases: TGCGCCAGCAGCTTGGCTGAGAGCTCCTACGAGCAGTACTTC.

This chain joins TRBV5-6 and TRBJ2-1; TRBD2 matches at 9 bases. This CDR3 contains 13 residues. CDR1 SGHDT and CDR2 YYEEEE come from the germline V gene. J was trimmed by 7 bases and V by 1 base; bases with no gene match: 0. The CDR3, as DNA: TGTGCCAGCAGCTTGACTAGCGGGAATGAGCAGTTCTTC. Translation gives CASSLTSGNEQFF. Filled out from reference TRBV5-6 and TRBJ2-1, the complete variable domain reads DAGVTQSPTHLIKTRGQQVTLRCSPKSGHDTVSWYQQALGQGPQFIFQYYEEEERQRGNFPDRFSGHQFPNYSSELNVNALLLGDSALYLCASSLTSGNEQFFGPGTRLTVL.

The chain joins TRBV5-5 to TRBJ2-4, with 7 bases that match TRBD1. J was trimmed by 6 bases and V by 3 bases; bases with no gene match: 6. The germline V gene has CDR1 SGHKS and CDR2 YYEKEE (reference sequence). The CDR3 sequence is 14 residues long. The CDR3 sequence is CASSSGTDGNIQYF. DNA of the CDR3: TGTGCCAGCAGCTCTGGGACAGACGGAAACATTCAGTACTTC.

This clone came up once. The rearrangement uses TRBV6-6 and TRBJ2-3; tentatively, D is TRBD1 (6 bases). V was clipped by 0 bases and J by 4 bases, with 8 bases between them. The CDR3 is 14 residues long. CDR1 is MNHNY, CDR2 SVGAGI, per germline (reference sequence). CDR3 protein: CASSYSPGADTQYF. CDR3 sequence (DNA): TGTGCCAGCAGTTACTCGCCAGGGGCAGATACGCAGTATTTT.